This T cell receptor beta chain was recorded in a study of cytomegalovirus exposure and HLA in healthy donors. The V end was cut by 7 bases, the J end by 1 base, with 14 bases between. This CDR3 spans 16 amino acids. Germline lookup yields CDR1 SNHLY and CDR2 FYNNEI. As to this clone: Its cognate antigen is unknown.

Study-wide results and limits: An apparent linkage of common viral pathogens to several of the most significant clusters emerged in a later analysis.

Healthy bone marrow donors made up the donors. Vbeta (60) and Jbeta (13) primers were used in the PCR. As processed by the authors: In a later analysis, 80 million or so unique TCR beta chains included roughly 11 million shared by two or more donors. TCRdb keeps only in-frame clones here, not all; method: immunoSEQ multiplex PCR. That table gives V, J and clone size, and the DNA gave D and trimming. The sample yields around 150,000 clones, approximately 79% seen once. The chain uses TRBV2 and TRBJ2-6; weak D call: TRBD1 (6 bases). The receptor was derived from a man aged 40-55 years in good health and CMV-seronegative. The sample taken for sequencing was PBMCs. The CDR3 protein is CASIRTVLSGANVLTF. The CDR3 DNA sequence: TGTGCCAGCATACGGACAGTACTATCTGGGGCCAACGTCCTGACTTTC.